This TCR gamma chain derives from a study of Vγ9Vδ2 T cells in congenital toxoplasmosis (TCRdb year 2021). As for the study more broadly: IgG, IgM and IgA serology, Western blot and an in-house interferon-gamma release assay were used to diagnose congenital toxoplasmosis. Infant repertoires were sequenced at 2 months after birth and at 1 year of age. TCR sequencing was performed on about five infected and under 12 uninfected infants at 2 months and on 3 infected and 4 uninfected infants at 1 year. Gamma and delta chain CDR3 repertoires of sorted blood gammadelta T cells were compared between congenitally T. gondii-infected and uninfected infants.

This clone is termed medium-sized (0.01 to 0.1%). The antigen it recognizes is unknown. Base qualities are not provided; no much larger clone lies one nucleotide away. The same treatment, consisting of spiramycin and/or pyrimethamine plus sulfadiazine plus folinic acid, was given to the mothers of both infected and uninfected infants. All infants, infected and uninfected, were born by term delivery after more than 37 weeks of gestation. Around 950 uL of blood was turned into PBMCs through Lymphoprep gradient centrifugation, and the PBMCs were then cryopreserved in liquid nitrogen and sent to Belgium. Thawed PBMCs were labeled with Zombie NIR viability dye and stained with CD3, TCR gammadelta, Vgamma9 and Vdelta2 antibodies. Sorting of CD3+ TCRgammadelta+ T cells was performed on a FACSAria III, reaching a mean purity of approximately 98%. The RNeasy Micro Kit was used to isolate RNA from approximately 9,500 sorted gammadelta T cells per sample. Infants were born to mothers enrolled with primary T. gondii infection during pregnancy. Infant peripheral blood was collected at an outpatient microbiology and virology center in Pavia, Italy.

cDNA was generated in one tube by template-switch reverse transcription with TRGC- and TRDC-specific primers, using SuperScript II. The TRGC primer was designed for binding to both the TRGC1 and TRGC2 constant genes. The KAPA Real-Time Library Amplification Kit was used for TRG and TRD amplification, and AMPure XP bead purification was performed between steps. Illumina sequencing adapters were added by index PCR using the Nextera XT Index Kit. TRG and TRD amplicons were sequenced on an Illumina MiSeq with the V2 300 kit, giving 150 bp paired-end reads. Per the source publication's procedure: Before further analysis, read quality was checked using FastQC version 0.11.8. With MiXCR version 3.0.3, reads were aligned to GenBank TRG or TRD reference genes and CDR3 sequences were built. MiXCR defaults were kept, except that TRDD gene segments were assembled using 3 rather than 5 consecutive nucleotides. VDJtools version 1.2.1 calculated N additions, CDR3 length, J segment length and clonotype sharing between samples. Out-of-frame CDR3 sequences and those containing stop codons were excluded from analysis. Infant repertoires were compared for overlap with previously published fetal, cord blood and adult blood Vgamma9Vdelta2 repertoires. TCRdb reprocessed the public data with the CATT caller; entries with the same nucleotide sequence were combined afterwards. The V and J calls were not made by the authors but by TCRdb's processing. The sample yields around 300 gamma-chain clones; around 51% were counted once. Approximately 55% of the sample comes from the top ten.

The CDR3 spans 12 residues, from the cysteine through the phenylalanine. This entry keeps only the CDR3 DNA: 36 bases, framed from base 1. The germline V gene encodes CDR1 GITISATS and CDR2 ISYDGTV (reference sequence). Ends trimmed: V by 2 bases, J by 9 bases; bases unmatched to a gene: 7. Findings and caveats that apply to the study as a whole: Germline-encoded fetal-type TRDV2 CDR3 sequences seemed to be more prevalent in infected than in uninfected approximately 2-month-old infants, with an in utero expansion footprint being suggested. Repertoire differences between infected and uninfected infants were less clearly seen at 1 year of age than at 2 months. Two months was the earliest age with enough suitable sample material for TCR repertoire analysis, so newborn repertoires were not sequenced. At 2 months, TRGV9 and TRDV2 CDR3s of infected infants appeared to carry fewer N additions than uninfected infants, especially TRDV2-TRDJ1 sequences. A public TRGV9 clonotype was highly prevalent in both infected and uninfected infants.

The sequence is built from TRGV9 and TRGJ1 or TRGJ2. Sequencing used gamma-delta T cells from blood. This clonotype originated in a child younger than 10 born to a mother with Toxoplasma gondii infection during pregnancy, either congenitally infected or uninfected (not recorded which). The nucleotide sequence reads as follows: TGTGCCTTGTGGGAGGGCAAACGTAAGAAACTCTTT. Its coded protein is CALWEGKRKKLF.